Below, 3 T cell receptor beta chains from the same sample are listed, as sequenced in a study of blood T cell repertoires in COVID-19. Libraries were prepared by immunoSEQ multiplex PCR; TCRdb keeps only in-frame clonotypes and omits some of them. Among about 480,000 clones listed, around nine tenths were seen once. Sequences were obtained from peripheral blood. All receptors derive from a woman in her forties or fifties with COVID-19, enrolled during active disease.

The chain carries TRBV7-9 and TRBJ2-5; 9 nucleotides line up with TRBD2. This CDR3 has 15 residues. With V trimmed by 2 bases and J by 3 bases, 4 bases remained unmatched. Germline V gene data show CDR1 as SEHNR and CDR2 as FQNEAQ (reference sequence). CDR3 DNA sequence: TGTGCCAGCAGCTTACAGCGGGGGGACGAAGAGACCCAGTACTTC. This translates into CASSLQRGDEETQYF. The variable domain in full, with the rest retrieved from reference TRBV7-9 and TRBJ2-5, is DTGVSQNPRHKITKRGQNVTFRCDPISEHNRLYWYRQTLGQGPEFLTYFQNEAQLEKSRLLSDRFSAERPKGSFSTLEIQRTEQGDSAMYLCASSLQRGDEETQYFGPGTRLLVL.

With regard to this clone: Distinct nucleotide sequences in the sample also encode this CDR3. CDR3 loop: CASRRASGNTIYF. CDR3 in DNA: TGTGCCAGCCGCAGGGCCTCTGGAAACACCATATATTTT. The J gene is TRBJ1-3, the V gene TRBV19; possible D gene TRBD1, 5 bases. V lost 9 bases to trimming and J lost 0 bases, with 9 bases between them. CDR1 is LNHDA, CDR2 SQIVND, per germline (reference sequence). This CDR3 has 13 amino acids.

This clone has a single count. V is TRBV7-3 and J is TRBJ2-1; 8 nucleotides agree with TRBD1. Trimming at V came to 5 bases and at J to 5 bases, leaving 11 bases not matched to a gene. Germline loops: CDR1 SGHTA, CDR2 FQGTGA. This CDR3 region has 16 residues. The CDR3 is CASSQTGRDRNNEQFF. CDR3 DNA: TGTGCCAGCAGCCAGACCGGCCGGGACAGGAACAATGAGCAGTTCTTC.